The next 23 T cell receptor beta chains were all read from a single sample in a study of cytomegalovirus exposure and HLA in healthy donors. PCR primers comprised 60 Vbeta and 13 Jbeta primers. TCRdb keeps only in-frame clones here, not all; method: immunoSEQ multiplex PCR. The sample holds 150,000 or so clones, around 83% seen once. The sequenced sample was PBMCs. The receptors were gathered from a man aged 50 to 59 in good health and CMV-seropositive.

This sequence joins TRBV28 and TRBJ2-5, with a weak D call TRBD1 (6 bases). The V and J ends lost 5 bases and 2 bases respectively, with 12 bases between them. There are 14 residues in the CDR3. In germline, CDR1 is MDHEN, CDR2 SYDVKM. The CDR3 loop is CASSIPGAQETQYF. CDR3 in DNA: TGTGCCAGCAGTATTCCAGGGGCACAAGAGACCCAGTACTTC.

V and J are TRBV30 and TRBJ2-3, with 16 positions matching TRBD2. V trimming: 2 bases; J trimming: 4 bases; junction bases outside the gene matches: 3. CDR1 GTSNPN and CDR2 SVGIG come from the germline V gene (reference sequence). The CDR3 runs 16 residues. The CDR3 region is CAWSTGLAGGPDTQYF. The DNA for the CDR3 is TGTGCCTGGAGTACGGGACTAGCGGGAGGGCCAGATACGCAGTATTTT.

Regarding this clone: The DNA is omitted, as the CDR3 cannot be located on it reliably, and the CDR3 follows TCRdb's listing. This chain uses TRBV4-2 with TRBJ2-5; TRBD2, the table's D call, lacks a check against the DNA. From its first to its last residue, the CDR3 has 16 amino acids. Germline-derived CDR1 and CDR2 are LGHNA and YNFKEQ. The CDR3 loop reads CASSQDTVGGGAKVYF.

The chain employs TRBV5-5 and TRBJ2-1, with 7 bases aligning to TRBD2. V lost 0 bases to trimming and J lost 2 bases; unmatched junction nucleotides: 2. The germline V gene has CDR1 SGHKS and CDR2 YYEKEE (reference sequence). This CDR3 is 15 amino acids long. The CDR3 region is CASSLDLAAYNEQFF. In nucleotides, the CDR3 is TGTGCCAGCAGCTTGGATCTAGCGGCCTACAATGAGCAGTTCTTC.

The gene calls are TRBV27 and TRBJ2-7; TRBD2 agrees at 12 bases. CDR1 MNHEY and CDR2 SMNVEV come from the germline V gene (reference sequence). The CDR3 spans 17 residues. Trimming took 2 bases from V and 1 from J; bases not matched to a gene: 6. The CDR3 is CASSLIQTSGSSYEQYF. CDR3 sequence (DNA): TGTGCCAGCAGTTTAATTCAGACTAGCGGGAGTTCCTACGAGCAGTACTTC.

The chain recombines TRBV28 with TRBJ2-2, with D unclear. Looked up from germline, CDR1 is MDHEN and CDR2 is SYDVKM. The germline V and J ends were trimmed by 3 bases and 7 bases, with 3 bases remaining between them. The CDR3 consists of 11 residues. For the CDR3, the DNA is TGTGCCAGCAGTTTCGGCGGGGAGCTGTTTTTT. It encodes CASSFGGELFF.

This rearrangement joins TRBV9 to TRBJ2-3, with 8 bases identical to TRBD2. The germline CDR1 and CDR2 sequences are SGDLS and YYNGEE. The CDR3 totals 17 residues. J gave up 4 bases and V 0 bases, and 10 bases lay outside the gene matches. The CDR3 spells CASSVAGRGDAADTQYF. CDR3 bases: TGTGCCAGCAGCGTAGCTGGGCGGGGGGATGCGGCAGATACGCAGTATTTT.

The J gene is TRBJ1-1, the V gene TRBV10-3; 8 bases agree with TRBD1. The length of the CDR3 is 12 residues. The ends lost 6 bases at V and 7 bases at J; junction bases unmatched: 4. Per germline, CDR1 ENHRY and CDR2 SYGVKD. The CDR3 bases are TGTGCCATCAGGACCGGGACAGGTGAAGCTTTCTTT. This translates into CAIRTGTGEAFF.

The chain employs TRBV19 and TRBJ1-2; a possible D gene is TRBD1 (6 bases). The V gene's germline CDR1 is LNHDA and CDR2 SQIVND (reference sequence). V dropped 3 bases and J dropped 4 bases, with 12 bases sitting between them. This CDR3 comprises 14 residues. The CDR3 protein is CASSIQGPTYGYTF. In DNA, the CDR3 is TGTGCCAGTAGTATTCAGGGGCCAACCTATGGCTACACCTTC. The full variable domain, with the rest looked up from reference TRBV19 and TRBJ1-2, is DGGITQSPKYLFRKEGQNVTLSCEQNLNHDAMYWYRQDPGQGLRLIYYSQIVNDFQKGDIAEGYSVSREKKESFPLTVTSAQKNPTAFYLCASSIQGPTYGYTFGSGTRLTVV.

The CDR3 region is CAISEGITGEGGYTF. Here the CDR3 DNA reads TGTGCCATCAGTGAAGGTATCACTGGGGAGGGCGGCTACACCTTC. This rearrangement joins TRBV10-3 to TRBJ1-2; no clear D gene. The ends were cut back, 3 bases at V and 8 bases at J, with 19 bases in the middle. Germline CDR1 ENHRY, CDR2 SYGVKD. CDR3 size: 15 residues.

The gene calls are TRBV19 and TRBJ1-5; D gene ambiguous. V was shortened by 10 bases and J by 1 base, with 17 bases between the two germline ends. This CDR3 is built from 15 residues. CDR1 LNHDA and CDR2 SQIVND come from the germline V gene (reference sequence). CDR3 bases: TGTGCCACCACCCCGAGGGTTTCGAGCAATCAGCCCCAGCATTTT. It translates to CATTPRVSSNQPQHF.

The J gene is TRBJ2-6, the V gene TRBV13; 8 bases match TRBD1. V was pared by 6 bases and J by 0 bases, with 7 bases of the junction left unmatched. From germline, CDR1 is PRHDT and CDR2 FYEKMQ (reference sequence). The CDR3 extends over 17 amino acids. The CDR3 region is CASRNTGGSSGANVLTF. The CDR3, as DNA: TGTGCCAGCAGGAACACAGGGGGATCCTCTGGGGCCAACGTCCTGACTTTC. The variable domain in full, completed from reference TRBV13 and TRBJ2-6, reads AAGVIQSPRHLIKEKRETATLKCYPIPRHDTVYWYQQGPGQDPQFLISFYEKMQSDKGSIPDRFSAQQFSDYHSELNMSSLELGDSALYFCASRNTGGSSGANVLTFGAGSRLTVL.

V and J are TRBV27 and TRBJ2-5; 7 nucleotides align to TRBD1. The J call may be in error: the DNA end matches TRBJ2-7 better. Germline V CDR1 and CDR2: MNHEY, SMNVEV (reference sequence). The CDR3 runs to 12 residues. The CDR3 DNA is TGTGCCATCTCGACAGGGTCTGGCGAGCAGTACTTC. Its translation is CAISTGSGEQYF.

The rearrangement joins TRBV10-3 to TRBJ1-2, with 9 bases identical to TRBD1. From germline, CDR1 is ENHRY and CDR2 SYGVKD. After removal of 5 bases from V and 5 bases from J, the junction contained 6 bases not matched to a gene. CDR3 length: 14 amino acids. The DNA for the CDR3 is TGTGCCATCAGTTTAACAGGGGGCGAGTATGGCTACACCTTC. Its protein product is CAISLTGGEYGYTF.

This clone appeared a single time. The chain has TRBV28 and TRBJ2-3; TRBD2 matches 13 bases. CDR1 and CDR2 from the germline V gene are MDHEN and SYDVKM. This CDR3 comprises 17 residues. Losses at the gene ends were 2 bases for V and 6 bases for J; bases not matched to a gene: 8. The CDR3 region has the DNA TGTGCCAGCAGTTTAGGAACTAGCGGGAGGGTCGTGGATACGCAGTATTTT. Residues: CASSLGTSGRVVDTQYF.

This rearrangement joins TRBV6-5 to TRBJ2-7, with no clear D. CDR1 is MNHEY, CDR2 SVGAGI, per germline. The CDR3 is 12 amino acids. Deletions cut 5 bases from V and 3 bases from J, with 8 bases between. The CDR3 loop is CASSGRFYEQYF. CDR3 nucleotide sequence: TGTGCCAGCAGTGGGCGATTCTACGAGCAGTACTTC.

This sequence joins TRBV27 and TRBJ2-7; TRBD2 is a possible D gene (7 bases). Trimming removed 6 bases at V and 2 bases at J, with 20 bases between. Germline CDR1 reads MNHEY; CDR2 reads SMNVEV (reference sequence). The CDR3 extends over 16 amino acids. Written as DNA, the CDR3 is TGTGCCAGCAGGCCAAATGCCGGGGGGCAAACCTACGAGCAGTACTTC. Residues: CASRPNAGGQTYEQYF.

The chain links TRBV28 to TRBJ1-1; D is ambiguous. The CDR3 is 15 amino acids. The V and J ends lost 1 base and 1 base respectively, with 10 bases between them. CDR1 is MDHEN, CDR2 SYDVKM, per germline. The CDR3, as DNA: TGTGCCAGCAGTTTATCGCAGGTACAGAACACTGAAGCTTTCTTT. Translated, it gives CASSLSQVQNTEAFF.

The chain links TRBV5-4 to TRBJ2-2; 8 nucleotides align to TRBD2. The V gene's germline CDR1 is SGHNT and CDR2 YYREEE (reference sequence). This CDR3 comprises 16 residues. Trimming cost V 4 bases and J 4 bases; bases outside gene matches: 9. CDR3 protein: CASSPVAGGSTGELFF. CDR3 sequence (DNA): TGTGCCAGCAGCCCAGTTGCGGGAGGTTCCACCGGGGAGCTGTTTTTT.

V gene TRBV2 combines with J gene TRBJ1-6; perhaps TRBD1 as D (6 bases). CDR3 length: 15 residues. Per germline, CDR1 SNHLY and CDR2 FYNNEI. The V end lost 7 bases, the J end lost 5 bases, and 15 bases lay between the germline ends. DNA of the CDR3: TGTGCCAGCAAACTCACAGGGAAGGATAATTCACCCCTCCACTTT. This translates into CASKLTGKDNSPLHF.

The chain links TRBV15 to TRBJ2-4; 9 nucleotides match TRBD1. Trimming at V came to 2 bases and at J to 4 bases, leaving 3 bases not matched to a gene. From germline, CDR1 is LNHNV and CDR2 YYDKDF (reference sequence). The CDR3 runs to 15 residues. The CDR3 protein is CATSRIGTGKNIQYF. CDR3 sequence (DNA): TGTGCCACCAGCAGAATAGGGACAGGGAAAAACATTCAGTACTTC.

V usage is TRBV4-1 and J usage is TRBJ2-5, with a possible D match to TRBD2 (5 bases). The germline V gene has CDR1 MGHRA and CDR2 YSYEKL. Deletions cut 2 bases from V and 2 bases from J, with 9 bases between. This CDR3 region has 14 residues. The CDR3 loop reads CASSQRTLQETQYF. CDR3 in DNA: TGCGCCAGCAGCCAAAGGACTTTACAAGAGACCCAGTACTTC.

This chain uses TRBV30 with TRBJ2-2; no clear D. The germline CDR1 and CDR2 sequences are GTSNPN and SVGIG (reference sequence). Between the trimmed V and J ends, which lost 7 bases and 7 bases, there was a span of 16 bases. There are 13 residues in the CDR3. CDR3 nucleotide sequence: TGTGCCTTAAGACTTTACGGGTTCGGGGAGCTGTTTTTT. Translated, it gives CALRLYGFGELFF.